This T cell receptor beta chain was profiled in a study of blood T cell repertoires in COVID-19. As for the study in general: Sources were T cells, B-cell-depleted T cells, or PBMCs; the material itself was cDNA or gDNA.

In the study's own analysis: Amplification of reference gene primers provided the estimated nucleated cell counts. The repertoire was sequenced with immunoSEQ multiplex PCR; TCRdb's copy has only in-frame clones and lacks some. V and J calls and clone size are given by that table; D and trimming were obtained from the DNA. The top ten clones hold roughly 3.2% of a sample with roughly 200,000 clones, roughly 89% of them seen once. The CDR3 loop spans 16 amino acids. Per germline, CDR1 KGHSH and CDR2 LQKENI. V was pared by 3 bases and J by 0 bases, with 9 bases between. Enrolled through a virtual design, the participants were between about 18 and 89 years of age and came from 24 US areas. Cohorts were based on clinical histories the participants reported.

The TCR sequence derives from a woman under 40 who had been exposed to COVID-19. The sample was PBMCs or T cells enriched from blood (not recorded which). V is TRBV18 and J is TRBJ1-6; D remains unclear. As DNA, the CDR3 is TGTGCCAGCTCACCTCAGGTGAGCTCCTATAATTCACCCCTCCACTTT. This encodes CASSPQVSSYNSPLHF. The whole variable domain, filled in from reference TRBV18 and TRBJ1-6, reads NAGVMQNPRHLVRRRGQEARLRCSPMKGHSHVYWYRQLPEEGLKFMVYLQKENIIDESGMPKERFSAEFPKEGPSILRIQQVVRGDSAAYFCASSPQVSSYNSPLHFGNGTRLTVT.